This record covers a single TCR beta chain. The antigen remains unidentified. This may come from a read error, since a much larger clone is one base off. This record comes from a study of T cell repertoires in aging, cancer and after chemotherapy. Across the study: Patients with chronic lymphocytic leukemia were sampled before and after fludarabine- or bendamustine-based chemotherapy. Findings and caveats of the study: Compared with age-matched healthy donors, untreated hematological or solid cancer patients showed higher blood TCR clonality. Loss of evenness, beyond lost richness, contributed to age-related TCR diversity decline in cancer patients. Lymphoid organ infiltration in hematological cancer patients may impair thymic emigration or peripheral T cell expansion.

With 1 base removed from V and 13 bases from J, the gap between germline ends came to 14 bases. Germline CDR1 and CDR2: MNHEY and SMNVEV (reference sequence). The CDR3 has 13 amino acids. Amplification of TCR beta used genomic DNA extracted from peripheral blood. A mixed TRB-A/B primer pool amplified rearranged TRB by multiplex touch-down PCR. TCRdb itself ran the multiplex PCR reads through MiXCR, one entry per CDR3 protein. The table has about 6,200 distinct CDR3 sequences, about 30% seen once. The rearrangement uses TRBV27 and TRBJ2-1; the D gene is possibly TRBD2 (5 bases). The receptor was isolated from a human donor with a blood cancer. The source material was blood. Here the CDR3 reads CASSLLIGETQFF. For the CDR3, the DNA is TGTGCCAGCAGTTTATTAATCGGGGAGACCCAGTTCTTC.